This TCR beta chain emerged from a study of post-analysis software for immune sequencing data. Study observations and caveats: TRBV5-6, TRBV5-1 and TRBV20-1 belonged to a set of about 5 TRBV segments that were more frequent in patients than controls.

Concerning this clonotype itself: Its cognate antigen is unknown.

Prepared TCR beta cDNA libraries contained unique molecular identifiers. In TCRdb, the PCR reads were re-called with MiXCR into one record per CDR3 protein. In the table there are approximately 770,000 distinct CDR3 sequences, approximately 44% of which are singletons. The germline V and J ends were trimmed by 2 bases and 5 bases, with 9 bases remaining between them. In germline, CDR1 is MNHNY, CDR2 SVGAGI (reference sequence). This CDR3 is built from 14 residues. The chain employs TRBV6-6 and TRBJ1-4; possible D gene TRBD1, 5 bases. The clonotype comes from a girl aged 5-17 years with multiple sclerosis. The sequenced sample was blood. As DNA, the CDR3 is TGTGCCAGCAGTTACCGGGGCTTAAATGAAAAACTGTTTTTT. It codes for CASSYRGLNEKLFF.